One TCR beta chain is described in this entry. In the original analysis: Amplifying reference gene primers gave estimates of nucleated cell counts. Only in-frame clones appear in the TCRdb table, and some are missing; sequencing was by immunoSEQ multiplex PCR. The D gene and trimming were derived from the DNA, and the V and J assignments and clone size from that table. Of fewer than 500,000 clones in the sample, approximately 92% were seen once. Germline V gene sequence: CDR1 MNHEY, CDR2 SVGAGI. The V end lost 8 bases, the J end lost 5 bases, and 15 bases lay between the germline ends. The CDR3 runs to 13 residues. The entry originates in a study of blood T cell repertoires in COVID-19. Ages ranged from roughly 18 to 100 years, with residence in more than 20 US areas. The study assigned cohorts using participant-reported clinical history. Donors in Cohort 3 counted as recovered after two negative PCRs, clearance, or symptom resolution.

The receptor's source is a young man who had recovered from COVID-19. What was sequenced was PBMCs or T cells enriched from blood (not recorded which). This chain connects TRBV6-5 to TRBJ1-1; weak D call: TRBD1 (5 bases). In DNA form, the CDR3 reads TGTGCCAGCCGGGCGGGGGGGAGAACTGAAGCTTTCTTT. Its translation is CASRAGGRTEAFF.